The rows below give T cell receptor beta chains drawn from one sample of a study of blood T cells in healthy people across ages. TCRdb reanalysed the 5' RACE reads using MiXCR and keeps one entry per CDR3 protein. The table lists 780,000 or so distinct CDR3 sequences, approximately 25% of them singletons. This sample was shared with a second study, whose subject was T cells of mothers and their children.

Sequencing was performed on blood. Receptor source: a boy younger than 18 in good health. Both conserved end residues are part of each CDR3. D genes are given only for firm matches. Expanded clones get a size class; other rows say once, few or many, or leave the size out.

CDR3	DNA	V	J	D	size
CASSTSGGPNTDTQYF	TGTGCCAGCAGTACTAGCGGGGGGCCAAACACAGATACGCAGTATTTT	TRBV28	TRBJ2-3	TRBD2	few
CASSDHHRTANEKLFF	TGTGCCAGCAGTGACCACCACAGGACGGCTAATGAAAAACTGTTTTTT	TRBV6-1	TRBJ1-4	-	-
CASSSSSGSFYEQYF	TGTGCCAGCAGCTCTTCTAGCGGGAGTTTCTACGAGCAGTACTTC	TRBV7-2	TRBJ2-7	TRBD2	few
CSASFRGGYTF	TGCAGTGCTAGTTTCCGGGGTGGCTACACCTTC	TRBV20-1	TRBJ1-2	-	-
CASSQTLSGGQYNEQFF	TGCGCCAGCAGCCAAACTCTAAGCGGGGGGCAATACAATGAGCAGTTCTTC	TRBV4-3	TRBJ2-1	TRBD2	-
CASSVGQGSESYEQYF	TGTGCCAGCAGTGTCGGACAGGGGAGTGAGTCCTACGAGCAGTACTTC	TRBV2	TRBJ2-7	TRBD1	-
CATGEGDYEQYF	TGTGCCACCGGGGAGGGGGATTACGAGCAGTACTTC	TRBV7-9	TRBJ2-7	-	-
CSARDFGFTDTQYF	TGCAGTGCAAGGGACTTCGGGTTCACAGATACGCAGTATTTT	TRBV20-1	TRBJ2-3	-	many
CASSFGTSGTKNIQYF	TGTGCCAGCAGCTTCGGGACTAGCGGAACCAAAAACATTCAGTACTTC	TRBV5-6	TRBJ2-4	TRBD2	few
CASYVVRQVGIFGYTF	TGTGCTAGTTACGTCGTCCGACAGGTCGGAATATTTGGCTACACCTTC	TRBV12-5	TRBJ1-2	-	few
CASSGRQGADTEAFF	TGTGCCAGCAGCGGCAGACAGGGAGCGGACACTGAAGCTTTCTTT	TRBV9	TRBJ1-1	TRBD1	-
CSVEGGLSSYNEQFF	TGCAGCGTTGAAGGGGGACTCAGCTCCTACAATGAGCAGTTCTTC	TRBV29-1	TRBJ2-1	-	-
CASSRVGTQYF	TGTGCCAGCAGCCGGGTCGGGACCCAGTACTTC	TRBV7-2	TRBJ2-5	-	-
CSVEDAGPSRETQYF	TGCAGCGTTGAGGACGCGGGGCCGTCGAGGGAGACCCAGTACTTC	TRBV29-1	TRBJ2-5	-	-